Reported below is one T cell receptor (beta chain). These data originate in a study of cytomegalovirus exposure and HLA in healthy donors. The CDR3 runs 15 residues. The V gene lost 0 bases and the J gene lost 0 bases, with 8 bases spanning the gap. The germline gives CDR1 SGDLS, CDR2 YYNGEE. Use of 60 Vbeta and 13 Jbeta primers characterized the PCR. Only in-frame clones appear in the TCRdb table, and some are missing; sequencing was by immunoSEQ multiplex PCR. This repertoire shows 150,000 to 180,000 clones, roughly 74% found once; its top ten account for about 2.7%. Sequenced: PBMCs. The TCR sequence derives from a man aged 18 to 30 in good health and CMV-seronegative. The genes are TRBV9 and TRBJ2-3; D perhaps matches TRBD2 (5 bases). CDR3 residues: CASSVDGKSTDTQYF. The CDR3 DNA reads TGTGCCAGCAGCGTAGACGGGAAGAGCACAGATACGCAGTATTTT.